These 15 T cell receptor beta chains were sequenced from one sample in a study of T cell changes during pregnancy in multiple sclerosis. Produced via immunoSEQ multiplex PCR; TCRdb's table is partial and in-frame only. Counted here are 55,000 to 80,000 clones, less than 95% occurring once; the ten biggest clones make up 0.5% to 0.65%. The specimen was peripheral blood, collected in the third trimester of pregnancy. The source of these receptors is a female donor with multiple sclerosis, enrolled in a pregnancy study.

This CDR3 is CASSLGQGVLDEQYF. CDR3 DNA sequence: TGCGCCAGCAGCCTGGGACAGGGCGTCCTAGACGAGCAGTACTTC. This chain uses TRBV5-1 with TRBJ2-7, with 9 positions matching TRBD1. This CDR3 region has 15 residues. Trimming at V came to 4 bases and at J to 5 bases, leaving 10 bases not matched to a gene. Germline values: CDR1 SGHRS, CDR2 YFSETQ.

This clone was seen a single time. V is TRBV6-5 and J is TRBJ1-4; 10 bases line up with TRBD1. Trimming took 6 bases from V and 3 from J; bases not matched to a gene: 4. The V gene's germline CDR1 is MNHEY and CDR2 SVGAGI. This CDR3 has 15 residues. In DNA form, the CDR3 reads TGTGCCAGCAGCCGACAGGGGGCGGCTAATGAAAAACTGTTTTTT. This encodes CASSRQGAANEKLFF.

The chain employs TRBV27 and TRBJ1-2; 7 bases match TRBD1. J gave up 4 bases and V 0 bases, and 5 bases lay outside the gene matches. This CDR3 region has 15 residues. CDR1 is MNHEY, CDR2 SMNVEV, per germline (reference sequence). CDR3 DNA: TGTGCCAGCAGTTTATCAAGGGACAGCGGCTATGGCTACACCTTC. It yields the protein CASSLSRDSGYGYTF.

The CDR3 nucleotides read TGTGCCAGCAAAAGGGGGGGCACTGAAGCTTTCTTT. This sequence encodes CASKRGGTEAFF. This sequence joins TRBV9 and TRBJ1-1; a weak D match, TRBD1 (6 bases). V was clipped by 6 bases and J by 4 bases, with 10 bases between them. The germline CDR1 and CDR2 sequences are SGDLS and YYNGEE. The CDR3 is 12 residues long.

The sample holds one count of this clone. The rearrangement links TRBV27 to TRBJ1-6; possibly TRBD1 for D (5 bases). Germline lookup yields CDR1 MNHEY and CDR2 SMNVEV (reference sequence). The V end was cut by 6 bases, the J end by 7 bases, with 22 bases between. The CDR3 is made up of 17 amino acids. In DNA, the CDR3 is TGTGCCAGCAGCGCTCGTCCAGGTGGGGGGTTGAATTCACCCCTCCACTTT. Its protein is CASSARPGGGLNSPLHF.

This CDR3 reads CASSGTGDQPQHF. CDR3 in DNA: TGTGCCAGTTCCGGGACAGGGGACCAGCCCCAGCATTTT. The chain has TRBV19 and TRBJ1-5, with 10 bases that match TRBD1. After removal of 8 bases from V and 7 bases from J, the junction contained 5 bases not matched to a gene. Germline CDR1 and CDR2: LNHDA and SQIVND (reference sequence). The CDR3 is made up of 13 amino acids.

The chain joins TRBV7-2 to TRBJ1-1, with a possible D match to TRBD1 (6 bases). The V end lost 3 bases, the J end lost 2 bases, and 13 bases lay between the germline ends. The CDR3 contains 15 residues. Germline V gene sequence: CDR1 SGHTA, CDR2 FQGNSA. DNA of the CDR3: TGTGCCAGCAGCTTTAGACAGGTCTTTAACACTGAAGCTTTCTTT. Translated: CASSFRQVFNTEAFF. Looking up the rest from reference TRBV7-2 and TRBJ1-1 gives the full variable domain: GAGVSQSPSNKVTEKGKDVELRCDPISGHTALYWYRQSLGQGLEFLIYFQGNSAPDKSGLPSDRFSAERTGGSVSTLTIQRTQQEDSAVYLCASSFRQVFNTEAFFGQGTRLTVV.

J is TRBJ2-3 and V is TRBV18; D uncertain. The CDR3 contains 16 residues. Germline V gives CDR1 KGHSH, CDR2 LQKENI. V lost 0 bases and J 3 bases, leaving 13 bases between the germline ends. The CDR3 loop reads CASSPPVAVRTDTQYF. CDR3 DNA: TGTGCCAGCTCACCACCGGTGGCGGTAAGGACAGATACGCAGTATTTT.

The J gene is TRBJ2-1, the V gene TRBV4-2; 8 bases line up with TRBD2. CDR3 length equals 17 residues. The junction had 6 bases not matched to a gene; V was cut back by 0 bases and J by 2 bases. The germline V gene encodes CDR1 LGHNA and CDR2 YNFKEQ. CDR3 region: CASSQESGGPPYNEQFF. In DNA, the CDR3 is TGTGCCAGCAGCCAAGAAAGCGGGGGCCCCCCCTACAATGAGCAGTTCTTC.

The chain combines TRBV9 with TRBJ2-3; 7 nucleotides match TRBD2. The junction had 18 bases not matched to a gene; V was cut back by 4 bases and J by 4 bases. CDR3 length equals 18 residues. Germline CDR1 SGDLS, CDR2 YYNGEE. CDR3 bases: TGTGCCAGCAGCTCTCCCACAGGAGGAGCGGGGCCGGCAGATACGCAGTATTTT. As protein: CASSSPTGGAGPADTQYF. The whole variable domain, remainder taken from reference TRBV9 and TRBJ2-3, is DSGVTQTPKHLITATGQRVTLRCSPRSGDLSVYWYQQSLDQGLQFLIQYYNGEERAKGNILERFSAQQFPDLHSELNLSSLELGDSALYFCASSSPTGGAGPADTQYFGPGTRLTVL.

This chain links TRBV7-9 with TRBJ1-2, with D perhaps matching TRBD1 (6 bases). This CDR3 comprises 11 residues. The V end lost 4 bases, the J end lost 7 bases, and 7 bases lay between the germline ends. Germline values: CDR1 SEHNR, CDR2 FQNEAQ (reference sequence). CDR3 residues: CASSSTGGYTF. DNA for the CDR3: TGTGCCAGCAGCTCGACAGGTGGCTACACCTTC.

The V call is TRBV2, the J call TRBJ1-6, with TRBD1 as a possible D gene (6 bases). Germline lookup yields CDR1 SNHLY and CDR2 FYNNEI. V lost 0 bases, J lost 0 bases, and 12 bases lay in between. The CDR3 is 18 amino acids. The CDR3 here is CASSEAVRGSSYNSPLHF. CDR3 nucleotide sequence: TGTGCCAGCAGTGAAGCTGTAAGGGGGAGCTCCTATAATTCACCCCTCCACTTT.

The CDR3 sequence is CASSVTTEYSSYEQYF. In DNA form, the CDR3 reads TGTGCCAGCAGCGTCACGACAGAGTACAGCTCCTACGAGCAGTACTTC. The chain couples TRBV13 to TRBJ2-7; D might be TRBD1 (5 bases). CDR1 PRHDT and CDR2 FYEKMQ come from the germline V gene (reference sequence). V gave up 5 bases and J gave up 0 bases, with 17 bases separating them. This CDR3 spans 16 amino acids.

CDR3 residues: CASSLTSGDTGELFF. The CDR3 region has the DNA TGTGCCAGCAGCCTGACTAGCGGAGACACCGGGGAGCTGTTTTTT. The chain employs TRBV11-3 and TRBJ2-2, with 9 bases lining up with TRBD2. The CDR3 is 15 residues long. Losses at the gene ends were 5 bases for V and 3 bases for J; bases not matched to a gene: 4. From germline, CDR1 is SGHNT and CDR2 YENEEA.

This clone was detected a few times. This chain connects TRBV18 to TRBJ1-2; D unresolved. V dropped 6 bases and J dropped 3 bases, with 8 bases sitting between them. The CDR3 spans 12 residues. The germline V gene has CDR1 KGHSH and CDR2 LQKENI. The DNA of the CDR3 is TGTGCCAGCTCTCCCGGGGACTATGGCTACACCTTC. It translates to CASSPGDYGYTF.